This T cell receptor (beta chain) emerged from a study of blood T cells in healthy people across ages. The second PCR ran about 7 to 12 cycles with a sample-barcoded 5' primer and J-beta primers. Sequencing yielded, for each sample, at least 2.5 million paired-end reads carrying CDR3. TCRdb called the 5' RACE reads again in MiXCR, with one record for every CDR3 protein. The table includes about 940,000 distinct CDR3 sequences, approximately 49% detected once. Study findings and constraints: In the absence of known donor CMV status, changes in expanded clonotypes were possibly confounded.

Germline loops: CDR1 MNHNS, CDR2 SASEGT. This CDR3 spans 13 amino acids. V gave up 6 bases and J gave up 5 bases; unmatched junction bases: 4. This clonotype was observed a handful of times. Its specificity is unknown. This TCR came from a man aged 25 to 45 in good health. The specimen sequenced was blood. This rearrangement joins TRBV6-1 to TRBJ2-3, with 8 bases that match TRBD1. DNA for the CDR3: TGTGCCAGCAGAGACAGGGGCAGAGATACGCAGTATTTT. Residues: CASRDRGRDTQYF.